The present T cell receptor (beta chain) was sequenced within a study of T-cell memory formation after mild COVID-19. Study-level findings and limits: Memory from before infection featured some responding clones, which suggests cross-reactive memory joined. Second-wave clones with a day 37 peak had unconfirmed SARS-CoV-2 specificity.

As regards this clonotype: Its antigen is undetermined.

5'RACE primed at constant segments yielded TCR alpha and TCR beta cDNA libraries bearing sample barcodes and UMIs. Using its own MiXCR run on the 5' RACE reads, TCRdb lists one record per CDR3 protein. The sample shows approximately 4,900 distinct CDR3 sequences, more than 40% of them seen only once. The TCR originated in an adult who had mild COVID-19 (a few samples of this study predate the infection). Cell type and time point are not known. The sequencing sample was made of PBMCs or a T cell subset sorted from them (not recorded which).

The CDR3 sequence is CASSVSGGAKNIQYF. For the CDR3, the DNA is TGTGCCAGCAGCGTCAGCGGAGGGGCCAAAAACATTCAGTACTTC. V gene TRBV7-2 combines with J gene TRBJ2-4; D is possibly TRBD2 (6 bases). Deletions cut 5 bases from V and 1 base from J, with 12 bases between. There are 15 residues in the CDR3. Germline V gene lookup returns CDR1 SGHTA and CDR2 FQGNSA.